Listed below are T cell receptor beta chains from one sample, sequenced in a study of blood T cells in healthy people across ages. In TCRdb, the 5' RACE reads were re-called with MiXCR into one record per CDR3 protein. The table shows 500,000 to 550,000 distinct CDR3 sequences, with approximately 25% occurring only once. This sample was shared with a second study, whose subject was T cells of mothers and their children.

Sequencing used blood. These receptors originate from a boy between 10 and 17 years old in good health. CDR3s include the opening cysteine and the closing phenylalanine or tryptophan. The D gene is left open where the match is weak. Not all rows give a size; the values are once, few, many and, for expanded clones, a class.

v_call,clone_size,j_call,d_call,cdr3_aa,cdr3_nt
TRBV28,NA,TRBJ2-3,NA,CASSFRAEAGYTDTQYF,TGTGCCAGCAGTTTTAGGGCAGAGGCAGGCTACACAGATACGCAGTATTTT
TRBV7-2,NA,TRBJ2-7,TRBD2,CASSRGLAGGVNEQYF,TGTGCCAGCAGCCGAGGACTAGCGGGAGGAGTTAACGAGCAGTACTTC
TRBV20-1,NA,TRBJ2-2,NA,CSARRNTGELFF,TGCAGTGCTAGGAGGAACACCGGGGAGCTGTTTTTT
TRBV12-3/TRBV12-4,many,TRBJ2-1,NA,CASSLLGGAVRNEQFF,TGTGCCAGCAGTTTACTTGGGGGCGCCGTCAGGAATGAGCAGTTCTTC
TRBV4-3,many,TRBJ1-4,NA,CASSQDQGTSEKLFF,TGCGCCAGCAGCCAAGATCAGGGGACCTCTGAAAAACTGTTTTTT
TRBV11-2,NA,TRBJ2-1,NA,CASSLDFRNEQFF,TGTGCCAGCAGCTTAGATTTCAGAAATGAGCAGTTCTTC
TRBV12-3/TRBV12-4,NA,TRBJ1-1,NA,CASSSRTAQNTEAFF,TGTGCCAGCAGTTCTCGGACCGCTCAGAACACTGAAGCTTTCTTT
TRBV6-2/TRBV6-3,NA,TRBJ1-2,NA,CASSYISLRGGDYGYTF,TGTGCCAGCAGTTACATTTCCCTGCGGGGCGGAGACTATGGCTACACCTTC
TRBV3-1,NA,TRBJ2-2,TRBD2,CVRRASGGAYTGELFF,TGTGTCCGCCGGGCTAGCGGGGGGGCCTACACCGGGGAGCTGTTTTTT
TRBV20-1,many,TRBJ2-5,TRBD2,CSASGAGEWETQYF,TGCAGTGCTAGTGGGGCGGGAGAGTGGGAGACCCAGTACTTC
TRBV7-8,many,TRBJ2-1,NA,CASSPPVASSYNEQFF,TGTGCCAGCAGCCCCCCTGTAGCCAGCTCCTACAATGAGCAGTTCTTC
TRBV29-1,many,TRBJ2-5,NA,CSARGWGVRETQYF,TGCAGCGCCCGGGGGTGGGGAGTGAGAGAGACCCAGTACTTC
TRBV7-9,NA,TRBJ2-1,NA,CASGEQFF,TGTGCCAGCGGGGAGCAGTTCTTC
TRBV7-6,NA,TRBJ2-1,NA,CASSSRTDNEQFF,TGTGCCAGCAGCTCCAGGACCGACAATGAGCAGTTCTTC
TRBV20-1,NA,TRBJ1-1,NA,CSARDLVAPEAFF,TGCAGTGCTAGAGACCTCGTAGCTCCTGAAGCTTTCTTT
TRBV7-2,NA,TRBJ2-1,NA,CASSRAGGPYNEQFF,TGTGCCAGCAGCCGGGCCGGAGGGCCTTACAATGAGCAGTTCTTC
TRBV15,few,TRBJ2-7,TRBD2,CATSRSRTSGPREQYF,TGTGCCACCAGTCGATCAAGGACTAGCGGGCCTCGAGAGCAGTACTTC
TRBV28,few,TRBJ2-5,TRBD2,CASSLRLAGSETQYF,TGTGCCAGCAGTTTACGGCTAGCGGGATCAGAGACCCAGTACTTC
TRBV5-1,NA,TRBJ2-1,NA,CASSLVFEVRSYNEQFF,TGCGCCAGCAGCTTGGTGTTTGAGGTCCGTTCGTACAATGAGCAGTTCTTC
TRBV6-5,NA,TRBJ2-4,NA,CASSYSPLGAKNIQYF,TGTGCCAGCAGTTACTCTCCGCTGGGGGCCAAAAACATTCAGTACTTC
TRBV3-1,many,TRBJ2-5,NA,CASSRRHGGETQYF,TGTGCCAGCAGCCGCCGACACGGAGGGGAGACCCAGTACTTC
TRBV20-1,many,TRBJ2-5,TRBD2,CSARVYGLAGALGAQYF,TGCAGTGCTAGGGTATATGGACTAGCGGGGGCACTAGGGGCCCAGTACTTC
TRBV3-1,NA,TRBJ1-2,NA,CASSLTDSNYGYTF,TGTGCCAGCAGCCTAACAGATTCTAACTATGGCTACACCTTC
TRBV12-3/TRBV12-4,NA,TRBJ2-1,NA,CAIGVPDNEQFF,TGTGCCATTGGGGTCCCGGACAATGAGCAGTTCTTC
TRBV18,many,TRBJ2-7,TRBD2,CASSLRLGRDYEQYF,TGTGCCAGCTCACTTCGACTGGGGAGGGACTACGAGCAGTACTTC
TRBV5-6,once,TRBJ2-1,TRBD2,CASSWGARRGVYNEQFF,TGTGCCAGCAGCTGGGGGGCGAGGCGGGGGGTTTACAATGAGCAGTTCTTC
TRBV5-1,NA,TRBJ2-1,TRBD2,CASSSGGRAYNERFF,TGCGCCAGCAGCTCGGGGGGAAGGGCCTACAATGAGCGGTTCTTC
TRBV2,NA,TRBJ2-7,TRBD2,CASRPPGCHSGRSYEQYF,TGTGCCAGCAGGCCTCCAGGGTGTCATAGCGGGCGCTCCTACGAGCAGTACTTC
TRBV6-5,NA,TRBJ2-3,NA,CASSYSNQRTDTQYF,TGTGCCAGCAGTTACTCGAACCAGCGCACAGATACGCAGTATTTT
TRBV19,few,TRBJ2-6,NA,CASSIISAGANVLTF,TGTGCCAGTAGTATAATAAGTGCTGGGGCCAACGTCCTGACTTTC
TRBV4-3,NA,TRBJ1-2,NA,CASSQNPTGDYGYTF,TGCGCCAGCAGCCAAAACCCGACAGGAGACTATGGCTACACCTTC
TRBV14,few,TRBJ2-5,NA,CASSEDGQETQYF,TGTGCCAGCAGCGAGGACGGCCAAGAGACCCAGTACTTC
TRBV12-3/TRBV12-4,NA,TRBJ2-2,TRBD1,CASSLDTGGGGELFF,TGTGCCAGCAGTTTAGACACAGGGGGCGGCGGGGAGCTGTTTTTT
TRBV20-1,NA,TRBJ2-5,NA,CSPKLGEIQETQYF,TGCAGTCCCAAGCTGGGAGAAATTCAAGAGACCCAGTACTTC
TRBV6-1,NA,TRBJ2-5,TRBD2,CASSGAGLAGETQYF,TGTGCCAGCAGTGGGGCGGGACTAGCGGGGGAGACCCAGTACTTC
TRBV5-1,few,TRBJ2-7,NA,CASSGDGSYEQYF,TGCGCCAGCAGCGGGGACGGTTCCTACGAGCAGTACTTC
TRBV4-3,few,TRBJ2-2,TRBD2,CASSQDKAGVGRELFF,TGCGCCAGCAGCCAAGATAAGGCGGGAGTCGGCCGGGAGCTGTTTTTT
TRBV15,NA,TRBJ2-2,NA,CATSRDGNGELFF,TGTGCCACCAGCAGAGATGGGAATGGGGAGCTGTTTTTT
TRBV25-1,once,TRBJ1-4,TRBD1,CASCESGQINEKLFF,TGTGCCAGCTGTGAATCGGGACAGATCAATGAAAAACTGTTTTTT
TRBV7-3,NA,TRBJ1-5,NA,CASSQQDSNQPQHF,TGTGCCAGCTCGCAGCAGGATAGCAATCAGCCCCAGCATTTT
TRBV29-1,NA,TRBJ1-3,NA,CTAVGFSGNTIYF,TGCACCGCTGTGGGTTTCTCTGGAAACACCATATATTTT
TRBV7-3,NA,TRBJ1-2,TRBD1,CASSDRLDGYTF,TGTGCCAGCTCGGACAGGCTTGATGGCTACACCTTC
TRBV29-1,NA,TRBJ2-3,TRBD1,CSDTTGPTDTQYF,TGCAGCGATACGACAGGGCCGACAGATACGCAGTATTTT
TRBV7-2,NA,TRBJ2-1,TRBD1,CASSPDRAAYNEQFF,TGTGCCAGCAGCCCAGACAGGGCGGCGTACAATGAGCAGTTCTTC
TRBV7-9,few,TRBJ1-4,NA,CASSSPQGTNEKLFF,TGTGCCAGCAGCTCGCCCCAGGGCACCAATGAAAAACTGTTTTTT
TRBV9,NA,TRBJ2-7,NA,CASSVADTAYEQYF,TGTGCCAGCAGCGTAGCGGACACCGCCTACGAGCAGTACTTC
TRBV15,few,TRBJ1-4,NA,CATSIARFANEKLFF,TGTGCCACCAGCATTGCGAGGTTCGCTAATGAAAAACTGTTTTTT